This is a list of T cell receptor beta chains from one sample in a study of blood T cell repertoires in COVID-19. Method: immunoSEQ multiplex PCR; TCRdb's copy keeps in-frame clones and lacks some. Of roughly 290,000 clones listed, 75% to 90% are singletons. Sequenced: PBMCs or T cells enriched from blood (not recorded which). The receptors come from a man under 40 who had recovered from COVID-19. The CDR3 runs from the conserved cysteine through the conserved F or W. D genes are given only for firm matches.

d_gene: .
j_gene: TRBJ1-1
v_gene: TRBV10-1
CDR3aa: CARVKPIAGGGTNTEAFF

d_gene: .
j_gene: TRBJ1-2
v_gene: TRBV21-1
CDR3aa: CASSPPRTGNGYGYTF

d_gene: TRBD1
j_gene: TRBJ1-1
v_gene: TRBV10-3
CDR3aa: CAISGQGWGTEAFF

d_gene: TRBD2
j_gene: TRBJ2-1
v_gene: TRBV7-2
CDR3aa: CASSPFTGGGYNEQFF

d_gene: TRBD2
j_gene: TRBJ2-1
v_gene: TRBV4-2
CDR3aa: CASSQDALAGGIEQFF

d_gene: .
j_gene: TRBJ2-2
v_gene: TRBV27
CDR3aa: CASTSWGALNTGELFF

d_gene: TRBD1
j_gene: TRBJ1-6
v_gene: TRBV2
CDR3aa: CASSGQGTHNSPLHF

d_gene: TRBD1
j_gene: TRBJ1-2
v_gene: TRBV25-1
CDR3aa: CASSDRNRGQSGYGYTF

d_gene: .
j_gene: TRBJ1-1
v_gene: TRBV5-6
CDR3aa: CASSASPADTEAFF

d_gene: .
j_gene: TRBJ1-1
v_gene: TRBV7-9
CDR3aa: CASSLQGSNTEAFF

d_gene: TRBD1
j_gene: TRBJ1-1
v_gene: TRBV19
CDR3aa: CASHPGWDSLLNTEAFF

d_gene: .
j_gene: TRBJ1-2
v_gene: TRBV6-5
CDR3aa: CASRGASNYGYTF

d_gene: TRBD1
j_gene: TRBJ1-2
v_gene: TRBV5-1
CDR3aa: CASSLKQGDGYTF

d_gene: .
j_gene: TRBJ2-5
v_gene: TRBV3-1/TRBV3-2
CDR3aa: CASSQDRYLPQETQYF

d_gene: .
j_gene: TRBJ1-2
v_gene: TRBV7-9
CDR3aa: CASSDLYGYTF

d_gene: .
j_gene: TRBJ1-1
v_gene: TRBV3-1/TRBV3-2
CDR3aa: CASSQVLAAVDTEAFF

d_gene: .
j_gene: TRBJ1-3
v_gene: TRBV9
CDR3aa: CASSVGGSSGNTIYF

d_gene: TRBD1
j_gene: TRBJ1-4
v_gene: TRBV10-3
CDR3aa: CAISESAGQGEKLFF

d_gene: .
j_gene: TRBJ2-7
v_gene: TRBV6-5
CDR3aa: CASATTYTSYEQYF

d_gene: .
j_gene: TRBJ2-2
v_gene: TRBV5-1
CDR3aa: CASSLEAAGELFF

d_gene: TRBD1
j_gene: TRBJ2-7
v_gene: TRBV11-2
CDR3aa: CASSLSDRGGWSYEQYF

d_gene: .
j_gene: TRBJ1-2
v_gene: TRBV7-2
CDR3aa: CASSSSGGSYGYTF

d_gene: TRBD1
j_gene: TRBJ1-1
v_gene: TRBV5-5
CDR3aa: CASRLTGTGNTEAFF

d_gene: TRBD1
j_gene: TRBJ2-1
v_gene: TRBV6-6
CDR3aa: CASSYGQGRYNEQFF

d_gene: .
j_gene: TRBJ2-7
v_gene: TRBV5-1
CDR3aa: CASSFATGGGSYEQYF

d_gene: .
j_gene: TRBJ1-2
v_gene: TRBV7-9
CDR3aa: CASSRGGYGYTF

d_gene: .
j_gene: TRBJ1-3
v_gene: TRBV4-2
CDR3aa: CASSHNTGSSGNTIYF